The clone carrying this T cell receptor beta chain has only one observation. Its antigen remains unknown. This entry belongs to a study of cytomegalovirus exposure and HLA in healthy donors. Overall study findings and caveats: Later examination showed HLA-associated TCR beta chains had greater clonal expansion than equally common others.

This cohort consisted of healthy bone marrow donors. A multiplex PCR was run with 60 Vbeta primers and 13 Jbeta primers. Data came from immunoSEQ multiplex PCR; TCRdb stores just in-frame clones and leaves some out. This table holds roughly 200,000 clones, 70% to 90% found once. Trimming removed 10 bases from V and 5 bases from J; junction bases left unmatched: 7. This CDR3 has 13 residues. Germline V gene lookup returns CDR1 MNHEY and CDR2 SVGAGI. V is TRBV6-5 and J is TRBJ2-5; 10 bases match TRBD1. The sample was PBMCs. This sequence was found in a woman in her fifties or sixties in good health and CMV-seronegative. The CDR3 DNA sequence: TGTGCCACCAGCCGGGACAGGGGCGAGACCCAGTACTTC. It is translated as CATSRDRGETQYF.